Listed below are T cell receptor beta chains from one sample, sequenced in a study of preoperative IRX-2 immunotherapy in early breast cancer. Profiling relied on immunoSEQ multiplex PCR, and the TCRdb table lists in-frame clones only, not all of them. Found here are some 59,000 clones, around 94% of them singletons; the top ten hold approximately 1.8%. Sampling was done from a patient treated with IRX-2 immunotherapy. These receptors came from a human donor with breast cancer. CDR3s include the opening cysteine and the closing phenylalanine or tryptophan. A D gene is named only where the DNA matches it firmly. The size field is filled for only some rows; it gives once, few, many or a size class.

clone_size	cdr3_length	d_call	j_call	v_call	cdr3_aa	cdr3_nt
.	14	TRBD2	TRBJ2-4	TRBV19	CATHAGARGNIQYF	TGTGCCACGCACGCGGGAGCAAGGGGAAACATTCAGTACTTC
.	16	TRBD1	TRBJ1-3	TRBV6-5	CASSSPRTGEGNTIYF	TGTGCCAGCAGTTCCCCACGGACAGGGGAGGGAAACACCATATATTTT
.	15	.	TRBJ2-1	TRBV9	CASSVAISGYDEQFF	TGTGCCAGCAGCGTAGCGATTAGCGGTTATGATGAGCAGTTCTTC
.	15	.	TRBJ2-3	TRBV6-5	CASSYREANTDTQYF	TGTGCCAGCAGTTACAGGGAAGCAAACACAGATACGCAGTATTTT
.	15	.	TRBJ1-1	TRBV5-4	CASSLWGGLNTEAFF	TGTGCCAGCAGCTTGTGGGGAGGGCTGAACACTGAAGCTTTCTTT
.	12	.	TRBJ1-1	TRBV28	CASSFRNTEAFF	TGTGCCAGCAGTTTCCGGAACACTGAAGCTTTCTTT
.	13	.	TRBJ1-1	TRBV2	CASSNPVNTEAFF	TGTGCCAGCAGCAATCCAGTGAACACTGAAGCTTTCTTT
.	16	TRBD1	TRBJ1-5	TRBV11-2	CASSLVVDRARQPQHF	TGTGCCAGCAGCTTAGTAGTGGACAGGGCGCGTCAGCCCCAGCATTTT
.	15	.	TRBJ1-5	TRBV19	CARVSKGLAVSTQHF	TGTGCCAGGGTTTCGAAGGGCTTGGCGGTATCGACCCAGCATTTT
.	14	.	TRBJ1-1	TRBV7-3	CASSSNRVSTEAFF	TGTGCCAGCAGCTCCAACAGGGTTTCCACTGAAGCTTTCTTT
.	13	.	TRBJ1-5	TRBV6-1	CASSEMGNQPQHF	TGTGCCAGCAGTGAAATGGGCAATCAGCCCCAGCATTTT
.	15	TRBD2	TRBJ2-3	TRBV6-1	CASSWSSGATDTQYF	TGTGCCAGCAGTTGGTCTAGCGGGGCTACAGATACGCAGTATTTT
.	16	TRBD1	TRBJ2-3	TRBV5-1	CASMREGQGLTDTQYF	TGCGCCAGCATGCGCGAGGGACAGGGCCTTACAGATACGCAGTATTTT
.	13	.	TRBJ2-3	TRBV18	CASSPVGTDTQYF	TGTGCCAGCTCACCGGTGGGCACAGATACGCAGTATTTT
.	15	.	TRBJ1-2	TRBV12-2	CASRLVGLANYGYTF	TGTGCAAGTCGCTTAGTGGGTTTGGCTAACTATGGCTACACCTTC
.	12	TRBD1	TRBJ2-5	TRBV7-2	CASGRDRETQYF	TGTGCCAGCGGACGGGACAGAGAGACCCAGTACTTC
.	12	.	TRBJ2-7	TRBV18	CASSPFEYEQYF	TGTGCCAGCTCACCCTTCGAGTACGAGCAGTACTTC
.	14	.	TRBJ1-2	TRBV7-6	CASSSTTANYGYTF	TGTGCCAGCAGCTCAACGACAGCCAACTATGGCTACACCTTC
.	11	TRBD1	TRBJ2-1	TRBV6-6	CASGQGNEQFF	TGTGCCAGCGGACAGGGCAATGAGCAGTTCTTC
.	13	TRBD1	TRBJ2-7	TRBV6-5	CASMGTDSYEQYF	TGTGCCAGCATGGGGACAGACTCCTACGAGCAGTACTTC
once	14	.	TRBJ2-7	TRBV30	CAWNPGGLSYEQYF	TGTGCCTGGAACCCGGGTGGGCTGTCCTACGAGCAGTACTTC
.	15	TRBD1	TRBJ1-2	TRBV7-2	CASSLWDRGHYGYTF	TGTGCCAGCAGCTTATGGGACAGGGGTCACTATGGCTACACCTTC
.	15	.	TRBJ1-1	TRBV9	CASSVAPEQNTEAFF	TGTGCCAGCAGCGTAGCCCCTGAACAGAACACTGAAGCTTTCTTT
.	16	TRBD2	TRBJ2-3	TRBV7-6	CASSSGTRNPTDTQYF	TGTGCCAGCAGCTCCGGGACTAGGAATCCCACAGATACGCAGTATTTT
.	13	.	TRBJ1-2	TRBV7-2	CASSLAEGGGYTF	TGTGCCAGCAGCTTAGCAGAAGGAGGGGGCTACACCTTC
.	14	TRBD1	TRBJ1-2	TRBV6-5	CASHPGGTAYGYTF	TGTGCCAGCCATCCCGGGGGGACAGCCTATGGCTACACCTTC
once	13	.	TRBJ2-1	TRBV15	CATSRDHYNEQFF	TGTGCCACCAGCAGAGACCACTACAATGAGCAGTTCTTC
.	17	TRBD1	TRBJ1-2	TRBV11-2	CASSSTPGGGANYGYTF	TGTGCCAGCAGCTCTACCCCAGGGGGCGGAGCTAACTATGGCTACACCTTC
.	12	.	TRBJ1-2	TRBV11-2	CASSLVRGGYTF	TGTGCCAGCAGCTTAGTTCGGGGGGGCTACACCTTC
.	12	.	TRBJ1-2	TRBV30	CAWRRAGYGYTF	TGTGCCTGGAGAAGGGCTGGCTATGGCTACACCTTC
.	14	.	TRBJ2-1	TRBV6-5	CASSYWGTYNEQFF	TGTGCCAGCAGTTACTGGGGGACCTACAATGAGCAGTTCTTC
.	17	TRBD1	TRBJ1-3	TRBV6-1	CASSDEGQSSSGNTIYF	TGTGCCAGCAGTGATGAGGGACAGAGTAGCTCTGGAAACACCATATATTTT
.	13	.	TRBJ1-1	TRBV11-3	CASSLGLGRETFF	TGTGCCAGCAGCTTAGGATTGGGACGGGAAACTTTCTTT
.	14	.	TRBJ2-3	TRBV28	CASTSWRHADTQYF	TGTGCCAGCACTTCTTGGCGACACGCTGATACGCAGTATTTT
.	15	TRBD2	TRBJ2-1	TRBV5-6	CASSPPSGGNNEQFF	TGTGCCAGCAGCCCGCCTAGCGGGGGTAACAATGAGCAGTTCTTC
.	17	TRBD2	TRBJ2-1	TRBV7-6	CASSLGATSGGGNEQFF	TGTGCCAGCAGCTTAGGGGCCACTAGCGGGGGAGGAAATGAGCAGTTCTTC
.	12	.	TRBJ2-5	TRBV2	CASSGQQETQYF	TGTGCCAGCAGTGGACAGCAAGAGACCCAGTACTTC
.	15	TRBD1	TRBJ1-6	TRBV9	CASSSGQGAAPPLHF	TGTGCCAGCAGCTCGGGACAGGGGGCTGCGCCACCCCTCCACTTT
.	14	TRBD1	TRBJ1-2	TRBV4-1	CASSQDLGGAGYTF	TGCGCCAGCAGCCAGGATTTAGGGGGCGCCGGCTACACCTTC
.	16	.	TRBJ2-2	TRBV4-1	CASSFHRSEGTGELFF	TGCGCCAGCAGCTTCCACAGGTCAGAGGGCACCGGGGAGCTGTTTTTT
.	17	.	TRBJ2-2	TRBV19	CASSIDWRKEVSGELFF	TGTGCCAGTAGTATAGATTGGAGAAAGGAGGTTTCCGGGGAGCTGTTTTTT
.	16	.	TRBJ2-3	TRBV5-1	CASSLNQGGNTDTQYF	TGCGCCAGCAGCTTAAATCAGGGGGGCAACACAGATACGCAGTATTTT
.	15	.	TRBJ1-4	TRBV11-2	CASLRPGGFREKLFF	TGTGCCAGCCTTCGACCCGGGGGCTTTCGTGAAAAACTGTTTTTT
once	14	.	TRBJ2-3	TRBV6-5	CASRVRGWGDTQYF	TGTGCCAGCAGGGTCAGGGGCTGGGGAGATACGCAGTATTTT